One sample yielded the 16 T cell receptor beta chains listed below, sequenced in a study of blood T cell repertoires in COVID-19. The method was immunoSEQ multiplex PCR; TCRdb's version includes in-frame clones alone and lacks a portion of them. The table lists approximately 150,000 clones, around 80% of them singletons. Sample: PBMCs or T cells enriched from blood (not recorded which). All receptors derive from a woman aged 70 to 79 in a cohort exposed to, infected with or recovered from COVID-19 (not recorded which).

The sample holds one count of this clone. This chain joins TRBV29-1 and TRBJ2-3; 7 nucleotides agree with TRBD2. Germline V gene data show CDR1 as SQVTM and CDR2 as ANQGSEA. V lost 6 bases, J lost 1 base, and 7 bases stayed unmatched. CDR3 length equals 14 residues. The CDR3 DNA is TGCAGCGTCCGACTAGCCATGGGCACAGATACGCAGTATTTT. Residues: CSVRLAMGTDTQYF.

The chain couples TRBV2 to TRBJ2-2, with 10 bases matching TRBD1. The CDR3 runs 14 residues. Trimming cost V 6 bases and J 5 bases; bases outside gene matches: 3. Per the germline V gene, CDR1 is SNHLY and CDR2 is FYNNEI. The CDR3 loop reads CASSDRGRTGELFF. Written as DNA, the CDR3 is TGTGCCAGCAGCGACAGGGGGCGAACCGGGGAGCTGTTTTTT.

The V call is TRBV10-3, the J call TRBJ2-1; perhaps TRBD2 as D (5 bases). The V end was cut by 7 bases, the J end by 4 bases, with 11 bases between. The CDR3 is 13 amino acids. CDR1 is ENHRY, CDR2 SYGVKD, per germline. CDR3 loop: CAITGGPYNEQFF. CDR3 nucleotide sequence: TGTGCCATCACGGGCGGGCCGTACAATGAGCAGTTCTTC.

CDR3 amino acids: CASSLLAGGYNEQFF. Here the CDR3 DNA reads TGTGCCAGCAGCCTACTAGCGGGAGGGTACAATGAGCAGTTCTTC. The V and J genes are TRBV6-2 or TRBV6-3 and TRBJ2-1, with 13 bases aligning to TRBD2. This CDR3 has 15 residues. Germline trimming cut 6 bases from V and 4 bases from J; bases unmatched to any gene: 3. Germline CDR1 is MNHEY and CDR2 is SVGEGT.

Only one count was recorded for this clone. This chain uses TRBV18 with TRBJ1-6; 7 bases fit TRBD1. The V gene end was trimmed by 6 bases and the J gene end by 7 bases; junction bases not matched to a gene: 9. Germline V gene data show CDR1 as KGHSH and CDR2 as LQKENI. This CDR3 region has 15 residues. The CDR3 loop is CASSLPGRGNSPLHF. The DNA of the CDR3 is TGTGCCAGCTCCCTCCCGGGCAGGGGGAATTCACCCCTCCACTTT. Full variable domain (missing parts from reference TRBV18 and TRBJ1-6): NAGVMQNPRHLVRRRGQEARLRCSPMKGHSHVYWYRQLPEEGLKFMVYLQKENIIDESGMPKERFSAEFPKEGPSILRIQQVVRGDSAAYFCASSLPGRGNSPLHFGNGTRLTVT.

The V gene is TRBV28, the J gene TRBJ2-7, with D perhaps matching TRBD1 (6 bases). With 5 bases removed from V and 2 bases from J, the gap between germline ends came to 19 bases. This CDR3 spans 16 amino acids. CDR1 MDHEN and CDR2 SYDVKM come from the germline V gene. The CDR3 region has the DNA TGTGCCAGCAGTCCCCCTACAGGGAATCCAACCTACGAGCAGTACTTC. Its protein is CASSPPTGNPTYEQYF.

The CDR3 DNA reads as TGTGCCAGCTCACCCACAGGGGTCAATCAGCCCCAGCATTTT. This encodes CASSPTGVNQPQHF. The chain employs TRBV18 and TRBJ1-5, with 7 bases lining up with TRBD1. The CDR3 extends over 14 amino acids. Germline V gene sequence: CDR1 KGHSH, CDR2 LQKENI. J gave up 3 bases and V 3 bases, and 2 bases lay outside the gene matches.

The V and J genes are TRBV2 and TRBJ1-5, with 8 nucleotides matching TRBD1. This CDR3 contains 18 residues. Germline V gives CDR1 SNHLY, CDR2 FYNNEI. Unmatched junction bases numbered 17, after V lost 6 bases and J lost 4 bases. DNA for the CDR3: TGTGCCAGCAGCATAGCTCCGGGACAGGACAAACAGAATCAGCCCCAGCATTTT. Its protein product is CASSIAPGQDKQNQPQHF. Variable domain in full (rest from reference TRBV2 and TRBJ1-5): EPEVTQTPSHQVTQMGQEVILRCVPISNHLYFYWYRQILGQKVEFLVSFYNNEISEKSEIFDDQFSVERPDGSNFTLKIRSTKLEDSAMYFCASSIAPGQDKQNQPQHFGDGTRLSIL.

The V gene is TRBV6-5, the J gene TRBJ1-2; 8 bases fit TRBD1. The CDR3 is 15 residues long. CDR1 MNHEY and CDR2 SVGAGI come from the germline V gene. Trimming took 4 bases from V and 6 from J; bases not matched to a gene: 10. CDR3 loop: CASSLDERTGHGYTF. The CDR3, as DNA: TGTGCCAGCAGTTTAGATGAGAGGACAGGGCATGGCTACACCTTC.

This sequence joins TRBV12-3 or TRBV12-4 and TRBJ1-2, with TRBD1 matching over 8 bases. Trimming at V came to 6 bases and at J to 4 bases, leaving 4 bases not matched to a gene. The CDR3 consists of 13 residues. DNA for the CDR3: TGTGCCAGCAGCGACAGGGGAGGCTATGGCTACACCTTC. This codes for CASSDRGGYGYTF.

The chain carries TRBV5-1 and TRBJ1-2; 8 nucleotides match TRBD1. Germline V gene sequence: CDR1 SGHRS, CDR2 YFSETQ. This CDR3 comprises 13 residues. After removal of 4 bases from V and 6 bases from J, the junction contained 5 bases not matched to a gene. CDR3 bases: TGCGCCAGCAGCCCGTGGACAGGGAATGGCTACACCTTC. It is translated as CASSPWTGNGYTF.

This clone was observed a handful of times. The chain combines TRBV15 with TRBJ2-7, with 10 nucleotides matching TRBD2. The CDR3 is made up of 14 amino acids. J gave up 1 base and V 8 bases, and 5 bases lay outside the gene matches. The germline CDR1 and CDR2 sequences are LNHNV and YYDKDF (reference sequence). Written as DNA, the CDR3 is TGTGCCACCGCGGGACTAGCGTCTTCCTACGAGCAGTACTTC. The encoded protein is CATAGLASSYEQYF.

V usage is TRBV4-2 and J usage is TRBJ1-4, with D perhaps TRBD1 (6 bases). Trimming stripped 0 bases from V and 5 bases from J, with 16 bases between. Germline assignment: CDR1 LGHNA and CDR2 YNFKEQ. This CDR3 contains 17 residues. The CDR3 loop reads CASSQEIAGRGNEKLFF. DNA of the CDR3: TGTGCCAGCAGCCAAGAGATTGCGGGCAGGGGAAATGAAAAACTGTTTTTT.

The chain joins TRBV30 to TRBJ2-1; D call uncertain. Germline lookup yields CDR1 GTSNPN and CDR2 SVGIG (reference sequence). The V gene lost 0 bases and the J gene lost 5 bases, with 5 bases spanning the gap. CDR3 size: 12 residues. CDR3 residues: CAWSVANNEQFF. Here the CDR3 DNA reads TGTGCCTGGAGTGTAGCGAACAATGAGCAGTTCTTC.

This clone was seen only once. The genes are TRBV7-2 and TRBJ2-1; 7 nucleotides align to TRBD2. Germline V gene sequence: CDR1 SGHTA, CDR2 FQGNSA. The ends lost 5 bases at V and 8 bases at J; junction bases unmatched: 9. This CDR3 spans 14 amino acids. DNA for the CDR3: TGTGCCAGCAGCCCCAGGCGGGAGCAACATGAGCAGTTCTTC. Its translation: CASSPRREQHEQFF. Based on the CDR3 plus reference TRBV7-2 and TRBJ2-1, the full variable domain is GAGVSQSPSNKVTEKGKDVELRCDPISGHTALYWYRQSLGQGLEFLIYFQGNSAPDKSGLPSDRFSAERTGGSVSTLTIQRTQQEDSAVYLCASSPRREQHEQFFGPGTRLTVL.

The chain uses TRBV11-3 and TRBJ2-1, with TRBD2 matching over 11 bases. Looked up from germline, CDR1 is SGHNT and CDR2 is YENEEA. The CDR3 runs 18 residues. V shed 2 bases, J shed 0 bases, and the junction held 6 bases outside the gene matches. CDR3 DNA sequence: TGTGCCAGCAGCTTATGGACTAGCGGGCACAGCTCCTACAATGAGCAGTTCTTC. This codes for CASSLWTSGHSSYNEQFF.